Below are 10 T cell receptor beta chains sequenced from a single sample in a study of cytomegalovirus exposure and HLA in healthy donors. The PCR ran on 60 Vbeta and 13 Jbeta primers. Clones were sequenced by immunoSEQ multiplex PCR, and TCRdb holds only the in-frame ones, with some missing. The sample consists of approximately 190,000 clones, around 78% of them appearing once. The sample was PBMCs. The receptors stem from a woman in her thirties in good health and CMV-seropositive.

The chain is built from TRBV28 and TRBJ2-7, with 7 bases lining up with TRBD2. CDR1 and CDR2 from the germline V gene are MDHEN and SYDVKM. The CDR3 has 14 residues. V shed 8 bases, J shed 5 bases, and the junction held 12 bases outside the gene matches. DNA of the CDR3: TGTGCCAGCGAAGCGGGAAGTAGGTCCCACGAGCAGTACTTC. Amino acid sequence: CASEAGSRSHEQYF.

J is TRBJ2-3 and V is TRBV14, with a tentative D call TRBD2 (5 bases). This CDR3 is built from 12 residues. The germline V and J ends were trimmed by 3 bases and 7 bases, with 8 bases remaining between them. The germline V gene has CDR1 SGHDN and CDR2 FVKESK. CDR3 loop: CASSQGSHTQYF. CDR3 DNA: TGTGCCAGCAGCCAGGGGAGTCATACGCAGTATTTT.

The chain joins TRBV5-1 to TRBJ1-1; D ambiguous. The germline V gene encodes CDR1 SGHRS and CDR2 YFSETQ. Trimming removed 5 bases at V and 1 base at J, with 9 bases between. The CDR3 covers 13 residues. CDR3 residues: CASRTDTNTEAFF. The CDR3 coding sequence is TGCGCCAGCAGAACCGACACGAACACTGAAGCTTTCTTT.

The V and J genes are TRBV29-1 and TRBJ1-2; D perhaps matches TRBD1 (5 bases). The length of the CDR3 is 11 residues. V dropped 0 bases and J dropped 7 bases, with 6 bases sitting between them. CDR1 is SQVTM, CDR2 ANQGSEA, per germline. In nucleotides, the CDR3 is TGCAGCGTTGAAGAAGGGGCTGGCTACACCTTC. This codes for CSVEEGAGYTF.

CDR3 amino acids: CASSREPHYNEQFF. DNA for the CDR3: TGTGCCAGCAGTCGGGAGCCTCACTACAATGAGCAGTTCTTC. V gene TRBV6-4 combines with J gene TRBJ2-1; D perhaps matches TRBD2 (6 bases). Germline V lookup: CDR1 MRHNA, CDR2 SNTAGT. V gave up 5 bases and J gave up 3 bases, with 11 bases separating them. The CDR3 contains 14 residues.

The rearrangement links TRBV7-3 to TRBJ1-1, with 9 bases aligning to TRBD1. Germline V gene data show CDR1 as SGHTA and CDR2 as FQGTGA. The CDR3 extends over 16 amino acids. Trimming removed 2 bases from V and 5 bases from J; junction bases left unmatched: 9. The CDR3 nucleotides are TGTGCCAGCAGCTTACTAGGGGACAGGGCCGGGACTGAAGCTTTCTTT. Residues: CASSLLGDRAGTEAFF.

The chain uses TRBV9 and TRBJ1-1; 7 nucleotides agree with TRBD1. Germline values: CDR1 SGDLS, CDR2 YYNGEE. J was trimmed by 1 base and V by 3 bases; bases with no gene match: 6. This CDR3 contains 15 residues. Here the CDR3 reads CASSDFTGENTEAFF. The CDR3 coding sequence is TGTGCCAGCAGCGATTTTACAGGGGAGAACACTGAAGCTTTCTTT.

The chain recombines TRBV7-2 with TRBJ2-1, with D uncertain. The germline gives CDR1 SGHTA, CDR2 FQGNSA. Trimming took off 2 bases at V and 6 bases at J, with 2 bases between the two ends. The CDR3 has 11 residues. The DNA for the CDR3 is TGTGCCAGCAGCTTACTCAATGAGCAGTTCTTC. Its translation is CASSLLNEQFF.

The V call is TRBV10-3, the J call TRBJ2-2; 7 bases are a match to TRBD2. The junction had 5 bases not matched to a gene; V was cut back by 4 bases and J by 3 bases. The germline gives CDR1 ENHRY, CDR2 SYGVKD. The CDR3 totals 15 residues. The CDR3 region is CAISAVREYTGELFF. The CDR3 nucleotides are TGTGCCATCAGTGCGGTGCGGGAGTACACCGGGGAGCTGTTTTTT.

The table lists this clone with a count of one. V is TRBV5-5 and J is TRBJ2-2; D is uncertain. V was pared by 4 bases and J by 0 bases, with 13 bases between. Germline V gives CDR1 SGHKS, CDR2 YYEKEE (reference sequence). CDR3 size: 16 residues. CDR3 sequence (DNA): TGTGCCAGCAGCGTAGTGGTGGGCGCGAACACCGGGGAGCTGTTTTTT. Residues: CASSVVVGANTGELFF.